A single sample gave rise to the 18 T cell receptor beta chains below, sequenced in a study of CD4 T cells in relation to SARS-CoV-2 and coronaviruses. Profiling relied on immunoSEQ multiplex PCR, and the TCRdb table lists in-frame clones only, not all of them. This table has roughly 18,000 clones, 70% to 85% appearing once. Which antigens these TCRs recognize remains unknown. CD4+ T cells from unexposed donors were obtained before the COVID-19 pandemic (2011-2018). After roughly ten days of culture, CD4+ T cells were isolated. Sample: CD4+ T cells from PBMCs, cultured in vitro. The receptors here all came from a human donor in good health.

The CDR3 coding sequence is TGTGCCAGCAGCTTAGTTGGGACAGGGTTTGGAAGTGAAAAACTGTTTTTT. It codes for CASSLVGTGFGSEKLFF. The chain combines TRBV7-2 with TRBJ1-4; TRBD1 matches 9 bases. Trimming at V came to 1 base and at J to 7 bases, leaving 10 bases not matched to a gene. The CDR3 length is 17 residues. Germline V gene sequence: CDR1 SGHTA, CDR2 FQGNSA.

This clone occurred once. This chain connects TRBV5-1 to TRBJ2-2; D is unclear. Germline CDR1 and CDR2: SGHRS and YFSETQ. Trimming pared 2 bases from V and 4 bases from J, leaving 12 bases between. The CDR3 loop spans 15 amino acids. The CDR3 nucleotides are TGCGCCAGCAGCTTCGAGTTCCTGGGCACCGGGGAGCTGTTTTTT. It encodes CASSFEFLGTGELFF.

The V call is TRBV5-1, the J call TRBJ2-1; 11 nucleotides match TRBD1. The CDR3 sequence is 15 residues long. Trimming cost V 5 bases and J 7 bases; bases outside gene matches: 8. Per germline, CDR1 SGHRS and CDR2 YFSETQ. CDR3 protein: CASSLGTGGANEQFF. Here the CDR3 DNA reads TGCGCCAGCAGTTTAGGGACAGGGGGGGCAAATGAGCAGTTCTTC.

This clone has more than one count but fewer than ten. The chain employs TRBV6-4 and TRBJ2-1, with D perhaps matching TRBD2 (7 bases). The germline CDR1 and CDR2 sequences are MRHNA and SNTAGT. This CDR3 region has 14 residues. The germline V and J ends were trimmed by 6 bases and 2 bases, with 11 bases remaining between them. The CDR3 loop is CASSAGGPYNEQFF. In nucleotides, the CDR3 is TGTGCCAGCAGCGCCGGGGGGCCCTACAATGAGCAGTTCTTC.

The rearrangement links TRBV5-1 to TRBJ2-7, with 10 bases aligning to TRBD1. V trimming: 2 bases; J trimming: 2 bases; junction bases outside the gene matches: 1. The CDR3 sequence is 14 residues long. Per the germline V gene, CDR1 is SGHRS and CDR2 is YFSETQ. The CDR3 DNA reads TGCGCCAGCAGCTTCGGGACAGGGGCCTACGAGCAGTACTTC. It translates to CASSFGTGAYEQYF. Full variable domain (remainder filled in from reference TRBV5-1 and TRBJ2-7): KAGVTQTPRYLIKTRGQQVTLSCSPISGHRSVSWYQQTPGQGLQFLFEYFSETQRNKGNFPGRFSGRQFSNSRSEMNVSTLELGDSALYLCASSFGTGAYEQYFGPGTRLTVT.

This clone has more than one count but fewer than ten. The CDR3 sequence is CASSIRAQPQHF. In DNA form, the CDR3 reads TGTGCCAGTAGTATAAGGGCTCAGCCCCAGCATTTT. The V gene is TRBV19, the J gene TRBJ1-5; D unresolved. Trimming stripped 2 bases from V and 6 bases from J, with 5 bases between. There are 12 residues in the CDR3. Germline CDR1 reads LNHDA; CDR2 reads SQIVND (reference sequence).

This sequence joins TRBV5-1 and TRBJ1-3; 12 nucleotides match TRBD1. CDR1 SGHRS and CDR2 YFSETQ come from the germline V gene. The V segment lost 4 bases and the J segment 3 bases; nucleotides outside the gene matches: 5. This CDR3 has 16 residues. CDR3 sequence: CASSTGQGAGGNTIYF. The CDR3 coding sequence is TGCGCCAGCAGCACGGGACAGGGGGCTGGTGGAAACACCATATATTTT.

The CDR3 sequence is CASRTGSNYGYTF. The CDR3 bases are TGTGCCAGCAGGACAGGATCTAACTATGGCTACACCTTC. This rearrangement joins TRBV2 to TRBJ1-2, with D perhaps matching TRBD1 (6 bases). Germline CDR1 reads SNHLY; CDR2 reads FYNNEI. The CDR3 contains 13 residues. V was shortened by 6 bases and J by 0 bases, with 8 bases between the two germline ends. Full variable domain (remainder filled in from reference TRBV2 and TRBJ1-2): EPEVTQTPSHQVTQMGQEVILRCVPISNHLYFYWYRQILGQKVEFLVSFYNNEISEKSEIFDDQFSVERPDGSNFTLKIRSTKLEDSAMYFCASRTGSNYGYTFGSGTRLTVV.

The chain recombines TRBV20-1 with TRBJ2-3; TRBD2 matches at 9 bases. Germline-derived CDR1 and CDR2 are DFQATT and SNEGSKA (reference sequence). Germline trimming cut 3 bases from V and 8 bases from J; bases unmatched to any gene: 12. CDR3 length equals 15 residues. The CDR3 DNA reads as TGCAGTGCTAGTCCCCGACTAGCGGCGTATGTTACGCAGTATTTT. Protein: CSASPRLAAYVTQYF.

The genes are TRBV14 and TRBJ1-3, with TRBD1 matching 7 bases. From germline, CDR1 is SGHDN and CDR2 FVKESK. Trimming cost V 0 bases and J 1 base; bases outside gene matches: 6. This CDR3 comprises 17 residues. CDR3 residues: CASSQDPDRLSGNTIYF. The CDR3, as DNA: TGTGCCAGCAGCCAAGATCCGGACAGGTTATCTGGAAACACCATATATTTT.

This chain uses TRBV4-2 with TRBJ2-1, with D unclear. In germline, CDR1 is LGHNA, CDR2 YNFKEQ. This CDR3 has 11 residues. The ends were cut back, 2 bases at V and 6 bases at J, with 2 bases in the middle. The CDR3 bases are TGTGCCAGCAGCCAATCCAATGAGCAGTTCTTC. This translates into CASSQSNEQFF.

The chain is built from TRBV19 and TRBJ1-2, with D maybe TRBD1 (6 bases). Germline V gives CDR1 LNHDA, CDR2 SQIVND (reference sequence). CDR3 length equals 16 residues. V was cut by 7 bases and J by 7 bases, with 25 bases left in between. The CDR3 DNA is TGTGCCAGTACTACGCTACAGGGTTCTCGGTATCGTGGCTACACCTTC. Amino acids: CASTTLQGSRYRGYTF.

The genes are TRBV5-5 and TRBJ2-7; weak D call: TRBD1 (5 bases). The CDR3 loop spans 14 amino acids. The germline gives CDR1 SGHKS, CDR2 YYEKEE (reference sequence). V lost 0 bases to trimming and J lost 4 bases, with 11 bases between them. CDR3 nucleotide sequence: TGTGCCAGCAGCTTGGGGACATTGTATTACGAGCAGTACTTC. It translates to CASSLGTLYYEQYF.

The rearrangement joins TRBV7-8 to TRBJ2-5; tentatively, D is TRBD2 (6 bases). The CDR3 totals 16 residues. Deletions cut 1 base from V and 2 bases from J, with 14 bases between. Germline V gene lookup returns CDR1 SGHVS and CDR2 FQNEAQ. CDR3 DNA sequence: TGTGCCAGCAGCTTAGGCCCAGGAGGGATTCAAGAGACCCAGTACTTC. It yields the protein CASSLGPGGIQETQYF.

This chain links TRBV3-1 (or the pseudogene TRBV3-2) with TRBJ1-2; 10 bases are a match to TRBD1. Germline V gene data show CDR1 as LGHDT and CDR2 as YNNKEL (reference sequence). The CDR3 totals 16 residues. The junction had 19 bases not matched to a gene; V was cut back by 5 bases and J by 13 bases. CDR3 in amino acids: CASSSFSGTGVGRCTF. In DNA form, the CDR3 reads TGTGCCAGCAGCTCCTTCTCCGGGACAGGGGTCGGGAGATGCACCTTC.

This sequence joins TRBV24-1 and TRBJ2-3; D not resolved. This CDR3 region has 14 residues. Trimming removed 2 bases at V and 6 bases at J, with 11 bases between. CDR1 is KGHDR, CDR2 SFDVKD, per germline. The CDR3 loop is CATSDSKGGDTQYF. Written as DNA, the CDR3 is TGTGCCACCAGTGATTCGAAGGGTGGGGATACGCAGTATTTT.

This chain uses TRBV5-1 with TRBJ2-7, with D tentatively TRBD1 or TRBD2 (6 bases each). In germline, CDR1 is SGHRS, CDR2 YFSETQ. The length of the CDR3 is 17 residues. V lost 0 bases to trimming and J lost 10 bases, with 26 bases between them. Here the CDR3 DNA reads TGCGCCAGCAGCTTGGAAGTTAGGGGGGTTGCTAAGGCGGCTCAGTACTTC. Its protein is CASSLEVRGVAKAAQYF.

This sequence joins TRBV20-1 and TRBJ1-2; D ambiguous. Germline V gene data show CDR1 as DFQATT and CDR2 as SNEGSKA (reference sequence). This CDR3 spans 11 amino acids. Trimming removed 1 base from V and 8 bases from J, with 8 bases in between. CDR3 residues: CSARGIGGYTF. CDR3 bases: TGCAGTGCTAGAGGGATAGGCGGCTACACCTTC.